Reported below is one TCR beta chain. V shed 1 base and J 7 bases; nucleotides not matched to a gene: 21. This CDR3 has 19 residues. Germline loops: CDR1 LNHNV, CDR2 YYDKDF (reference sequence). This record belongs to a study of T cell changes during pregnancy in multiple sclerosis. The repertoire was sequenced with immunoSEQ multiplex PCR; TCRdb's copy has only in-frame clones and lacks some. The repertoire holds fewer than 45,000 clones, with roughly nine tenths as singletons. The source material was CD4+ T cells from peripheral blood mononuclear cells, sampled after pregnancy. The sequence was obtained from a female donor in good health, enrolled as a control in a pregnancy study. V and J are TRBV15 and TRBJ2-7; 8 nucleotides align to TRBD2. CDR3 amino acids: CATSRGLGPTLAGRWEQYF. CDR3 nucleotides: TGTGCCACCAGCAGAGGTCTCGGCCCGACCTTAGCGGGGCGCTGGGAGCAGTACTTC. The full variable domain, in which reference TRBV15 and TRBJ2-7 provide the parts outside the CDR3, is DAMVIQNPRYQVTQFGKPVTLSCSQTLNHNVMYWYQQKSSQAPKLLFHYYDKDFNNEADTPDNFQSRRPNTSFCFLDIRSPGLGDTAMYLCATSRGLGPTLAGRWEQYFGPGTRLTVT.